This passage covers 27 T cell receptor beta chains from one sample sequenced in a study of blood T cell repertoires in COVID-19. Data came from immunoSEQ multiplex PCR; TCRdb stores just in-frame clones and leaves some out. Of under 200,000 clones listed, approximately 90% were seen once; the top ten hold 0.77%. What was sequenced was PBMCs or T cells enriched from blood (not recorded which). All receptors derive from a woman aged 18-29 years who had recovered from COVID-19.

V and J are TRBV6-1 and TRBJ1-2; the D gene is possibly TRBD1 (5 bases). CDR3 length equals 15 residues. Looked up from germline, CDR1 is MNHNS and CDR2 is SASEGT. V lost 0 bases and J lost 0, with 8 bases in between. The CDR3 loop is CASSEAGVANYGYTF. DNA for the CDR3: TGTGCCAGCAGTGAAGCAGGGGTAGCTAACTATGGCTACACCTTC.

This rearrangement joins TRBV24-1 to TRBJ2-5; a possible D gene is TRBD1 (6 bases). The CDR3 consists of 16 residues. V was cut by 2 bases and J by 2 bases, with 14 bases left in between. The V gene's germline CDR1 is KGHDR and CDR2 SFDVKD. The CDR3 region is CATSDYPETGQETQYF. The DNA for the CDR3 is TGTGCCACCAGTGATTACCCCGAGACAGGTCAAGAGACCCAGTACTTC.

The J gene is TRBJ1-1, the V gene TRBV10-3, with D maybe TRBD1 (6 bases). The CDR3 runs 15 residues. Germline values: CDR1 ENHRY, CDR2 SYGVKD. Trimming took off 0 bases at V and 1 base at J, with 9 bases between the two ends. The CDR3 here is CAISESRQANTEAFF. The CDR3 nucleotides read TGTGCCATCAGTGAGTCGAGACAGGCGAACACTGAAGCTTTCTTT.

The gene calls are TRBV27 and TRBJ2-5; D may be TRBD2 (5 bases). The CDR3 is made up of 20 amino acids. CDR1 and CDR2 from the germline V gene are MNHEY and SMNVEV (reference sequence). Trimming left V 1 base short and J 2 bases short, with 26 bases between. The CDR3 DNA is TGTGCCAGCAGTTTATTCGCCTTCCCGACTACACCAGTTACTCAAGAGACCCAGTACTTC. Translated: CASSLFAFPTTPVTQETQYF.

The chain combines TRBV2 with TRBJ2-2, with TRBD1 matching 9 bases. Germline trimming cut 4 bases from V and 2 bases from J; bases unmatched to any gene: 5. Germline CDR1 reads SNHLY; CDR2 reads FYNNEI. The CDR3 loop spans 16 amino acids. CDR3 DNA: TGTGCCAGCAGTGGCGTGACAGGGGGAAACACCGGGGAGCTGTTTTTT. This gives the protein CASSGVTGGNTGELFF.

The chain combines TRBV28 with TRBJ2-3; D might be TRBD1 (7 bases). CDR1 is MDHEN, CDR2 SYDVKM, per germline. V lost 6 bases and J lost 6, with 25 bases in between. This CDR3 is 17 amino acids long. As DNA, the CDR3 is TGTGCCAGCAGACCTGTCCAACAGGGGACTCACGAGGATACGCAGTATTTT. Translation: CASRPVQQGTHEDTQYF.

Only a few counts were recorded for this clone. The CDR3, as DNA: TGTGCCACCCTCCGGGACCAAGAGACCCAGTACTTC. This encodes CATLRDQETQYF. The chain links TRBV28 to TRBJ2-5; D not certain. The CDR3 sequence is 12 residues long. The ends were cut back, 10 bases at V and 0 bases at J, with 9 bases in the middle. The germline CDR1 and CDR2 sequences are MDHEN and SYDVKM.

The CDR3 spells CASSVRLDVRRNEQFF. CDR3 DNA sequence: TGCGCCAGCAGCGTCCGACTAGATGTTAGAAGGAATGAGCAGTTCTTC. This chain uses TRBV5-1 with TRBJ2-1, with a possible D match to TRBD2 (6 bases). Germline V gene sequence: CDR1 SGHRS, CDR2 YFSETQ. This CDR3 has 16 amino acids. Trimming removed 4 bases at V and 7 bases at J, with 21 bases between. The complete variable domain, with remaining parts taken from reference TRBV5-1 and TRBJ2-1, reads KAGVTQTPRYLIKTRGQQVTLSCSPISGHRSVSWYQQTPGQGLQFLFEYFSETQRNKGNFPGRFSGRQFSNSRSEMNVSTLELGDSALYLCASSVRLDVRRNEQFFGPGTRLTVL.

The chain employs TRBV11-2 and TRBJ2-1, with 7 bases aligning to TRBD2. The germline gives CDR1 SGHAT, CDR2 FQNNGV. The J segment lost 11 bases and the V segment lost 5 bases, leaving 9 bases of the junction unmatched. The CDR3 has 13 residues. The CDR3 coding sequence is TGTGCCAGCAGCCTTCTAGCGGAAAGACAGCAGTTCTTC. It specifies CASSLLAERQQFF.

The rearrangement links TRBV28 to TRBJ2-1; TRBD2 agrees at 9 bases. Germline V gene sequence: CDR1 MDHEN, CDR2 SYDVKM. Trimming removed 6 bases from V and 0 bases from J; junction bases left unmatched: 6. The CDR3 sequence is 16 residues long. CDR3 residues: CASRFTSGRSYNEQFF. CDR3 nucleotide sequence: TGTGCCAGCAGATTTACTAGCGGGCGCTCCTACAATGAGCAGTTCTTC.

The chain's CDR3 is CASGLVGQGRLAGNQPQHF. The CDR3 DNA reads TGTGCTAGTGGTTTGGTAGGACAGGGGCGCCTAGCAGGCAATCAGCCCCAGCATTTT. The chain carries TRBV12-5 and TRBJ1-5; 9 bases map to TRBD1. This CDR3 region has 19 residues. Trimming cost V 0 bases and J 2 bases; bases outside gene matches: 11. Germline loops: CDR1 LGHNT, CDR2 FRNRAP.

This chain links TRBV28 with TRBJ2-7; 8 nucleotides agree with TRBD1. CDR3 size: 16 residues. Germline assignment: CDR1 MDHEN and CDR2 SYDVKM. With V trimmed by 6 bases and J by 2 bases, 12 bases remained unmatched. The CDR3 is CASRKGRGLVTYEQYF. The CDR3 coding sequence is TGTGCCAGCAGGAAGGGCAGGGGGCTAGTAACCTACGAGCAGTACTTC.

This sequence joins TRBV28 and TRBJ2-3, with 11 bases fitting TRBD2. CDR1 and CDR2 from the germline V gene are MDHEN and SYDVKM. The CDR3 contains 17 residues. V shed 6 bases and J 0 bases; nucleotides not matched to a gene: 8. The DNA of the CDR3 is TGTGCCAGCAGGCGCATACTAGCGGGAGCCAGCACAGATACGCAGTATTTT. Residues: CASRRILAGASTDTQYF. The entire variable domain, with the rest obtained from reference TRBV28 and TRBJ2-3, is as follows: DVKVTQSSRYLVKRTGEKVFLECVQDMDHENMFWYRQDPGLGLRLIYFSYDVKMKEKGDIPEGYSVSREKKERFSLILESASTNQTSMYLCASRRILAGASTDTQYFGPGTRLTVL.

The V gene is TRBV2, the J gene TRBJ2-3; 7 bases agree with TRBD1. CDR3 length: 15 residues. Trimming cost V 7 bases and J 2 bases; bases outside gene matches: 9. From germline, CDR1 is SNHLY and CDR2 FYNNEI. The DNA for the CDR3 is TGTGCCAGCAATGGGGAGACAGGGACCACAGATACGCAGTATTTT. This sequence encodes CASNGETGTTDTQYF.

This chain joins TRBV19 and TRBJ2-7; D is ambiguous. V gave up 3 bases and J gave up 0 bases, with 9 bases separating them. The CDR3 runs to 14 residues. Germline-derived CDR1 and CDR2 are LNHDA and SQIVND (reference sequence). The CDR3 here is CASSIGRNSYEQYF. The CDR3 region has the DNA TGTGCCAGTAGTATCGGCAGGAACTCCTACGAGCAGTACTTC.

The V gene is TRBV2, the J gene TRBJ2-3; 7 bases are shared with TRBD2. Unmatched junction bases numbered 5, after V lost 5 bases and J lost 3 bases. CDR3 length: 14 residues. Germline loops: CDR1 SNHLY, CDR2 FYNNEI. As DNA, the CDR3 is TGTGCCAGCAGTCCTAGCGGAAGGACAGATACGCAGTATTTT. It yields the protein CASSPSGRTDTQYF.

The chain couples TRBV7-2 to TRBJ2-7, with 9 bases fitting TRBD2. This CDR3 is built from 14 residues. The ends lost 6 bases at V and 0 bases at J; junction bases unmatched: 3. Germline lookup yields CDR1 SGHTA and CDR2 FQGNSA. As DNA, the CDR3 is TGTGCCAGCAGGGTTAGCGGGGGCTCCTACGAGCAGTACTTC. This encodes CASRVSGGSYEQYF.

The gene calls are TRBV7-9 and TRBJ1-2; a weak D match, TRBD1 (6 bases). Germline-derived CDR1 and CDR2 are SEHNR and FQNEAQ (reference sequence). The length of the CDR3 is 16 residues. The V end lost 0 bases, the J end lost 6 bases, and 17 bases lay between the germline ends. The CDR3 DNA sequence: TGTGCCAGCAGCTTAGCGGGGGCGGACCAGTCAAATGGCTACACCTTC. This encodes CASSLAGADQSNGYTF.

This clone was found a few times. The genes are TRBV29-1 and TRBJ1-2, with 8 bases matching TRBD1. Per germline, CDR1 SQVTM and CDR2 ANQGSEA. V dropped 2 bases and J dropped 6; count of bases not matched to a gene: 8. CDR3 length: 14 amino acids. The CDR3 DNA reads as TGCAGCGTTGAACGAATGGGACAGGTAGATGGCTACACCTTC. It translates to CSVERMGQVDGYTF. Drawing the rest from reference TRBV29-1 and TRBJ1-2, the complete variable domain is SAVISQKPSRDICQRGTSLTIQCQVDSQVTMMFWYRQQPGQSLTLIATANQGSEATYESGFVIDKFPISRPNLTFSTLTVSNMSPEDSSIYLCSVERMGQVDGYTFGSGTRLTVV.

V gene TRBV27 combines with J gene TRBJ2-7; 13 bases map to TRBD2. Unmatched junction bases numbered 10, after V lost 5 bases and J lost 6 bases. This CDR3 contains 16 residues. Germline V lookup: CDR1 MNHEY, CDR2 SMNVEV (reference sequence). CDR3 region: CASSALGTSGIGEQYF. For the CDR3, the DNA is TGTGCCAGCAGTGCCTTGGGGACTAGCGGGATCGGCGAGCAGTACTTC.

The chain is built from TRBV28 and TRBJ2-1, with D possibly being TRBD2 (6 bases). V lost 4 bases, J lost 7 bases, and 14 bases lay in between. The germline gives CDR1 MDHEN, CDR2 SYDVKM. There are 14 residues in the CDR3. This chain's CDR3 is CASSWGGARNEQFF. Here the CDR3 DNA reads TGTGCCAGCAGTTGGGGCGGGGCCAGGAATGAGCAGTTCTTC.

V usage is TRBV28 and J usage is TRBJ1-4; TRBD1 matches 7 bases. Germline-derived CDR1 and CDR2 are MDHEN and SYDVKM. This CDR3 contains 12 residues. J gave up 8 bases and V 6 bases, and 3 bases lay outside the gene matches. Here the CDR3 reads CASRDRPEKLFF. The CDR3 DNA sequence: TGTGCCAGCAGGGACAGGCCCGAAAAACTGTTTTTT.

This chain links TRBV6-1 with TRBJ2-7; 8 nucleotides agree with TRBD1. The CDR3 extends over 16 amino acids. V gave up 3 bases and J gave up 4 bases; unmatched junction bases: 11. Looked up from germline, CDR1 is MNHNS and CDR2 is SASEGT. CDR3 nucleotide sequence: TGTGCCAGCAGTGATTTGGGGGGACAGGCAAGTTACGAGCAGTACTTC. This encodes CASSDLGGQASYEQYF.

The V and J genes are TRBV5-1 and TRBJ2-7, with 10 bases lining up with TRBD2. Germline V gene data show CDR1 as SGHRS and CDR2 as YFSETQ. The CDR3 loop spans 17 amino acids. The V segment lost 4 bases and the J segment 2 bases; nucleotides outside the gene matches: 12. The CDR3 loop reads CASSPYDLAGVTYEQYF. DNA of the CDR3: TGCGCCAGCAGCCCTTACGATCTAGCGGGGGTGACCTACGAGCAGTACTTC.

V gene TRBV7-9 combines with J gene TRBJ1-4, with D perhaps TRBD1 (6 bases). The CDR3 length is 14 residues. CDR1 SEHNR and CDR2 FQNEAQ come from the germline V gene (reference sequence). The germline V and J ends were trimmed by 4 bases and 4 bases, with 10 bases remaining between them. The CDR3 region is CASSYGQFNEKLFF. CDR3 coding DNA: TGTGCCAGCAGCTACGGACAGTTTAATGAAAAACTGTTTTTT.

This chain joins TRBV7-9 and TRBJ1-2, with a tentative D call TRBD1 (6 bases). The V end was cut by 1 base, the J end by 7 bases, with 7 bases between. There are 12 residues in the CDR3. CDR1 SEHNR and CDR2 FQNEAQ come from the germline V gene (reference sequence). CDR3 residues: CASSLDRAGYTF. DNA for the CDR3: TGTGCCAGCAGCTTAGACAGGGCTGGCTACACCTTC.

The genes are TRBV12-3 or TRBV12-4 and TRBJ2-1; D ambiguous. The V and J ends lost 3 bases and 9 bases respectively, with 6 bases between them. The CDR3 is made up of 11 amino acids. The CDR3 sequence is CASSFISEQFF. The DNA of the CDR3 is TGTGCCAGCAGTTTCATCAGTGAGCAGTTCTTC.